This record looks at one TCR beta chain sequence and its context. Its specific antigen is unknown. No much larger clonotype is one base removed from it; base qualities were not supplied. The data originate from a study of shared clonotypes between healthy human individuals (dated by TCRdb to about 2020). Some background on the complete study: The cohort comprised two women and a few men aged 18 to 49 years. For each donor, three plates each were used for CD4 naive and CD4 memory, two plates were used for CD8 naive, and one plate was used for CD8 memory. Blood TCR repertoires of roughly five healthy adults were deeply sequenced to estimate repertoire size and the extent of clonotype sharing between individuals. Libraries were prepared and TCR repertoires were sequenced by different laboratories using diverse techniques, in order to increase sequencing depth and limit assay-specific biases. Per donor, leukapheresis produced somewhere between about 0.9 and 9 billion PBMCs.

Findings and caveats that apply to the study as a whole: Sharing across four donors was observed for around 5% of naive CD4, over 3% of naive CD8, about 2.3% of memory CD4, and 0.4% of memory CD8 clonotypes. Larger estimated clonotype richness was generally found for naive subsets than for memory subsets. Even with the large sequencing depth, rarefaction of the sorted-subset datasets indicated that sequencing was incomplete. Higher generation probabilities were observed for clonotypes shared by all four sorted-subset donors than for non-shared clonotypes. Pairwise subsampling led to the expectation that sequencing depth would affect the degree of clonotype sharing among donors. Sampling was restricted to blood, and TCR repertoires in tissue are likely to differ from TCR repertoires in blood. The genetic and exposure-history diversity represented was limited by the small number of donors.

For the CD8 naive samples, CD45RO-negative cells were positively selected for CCR7, yielding a CD45RA+CCR7+ population from which TemRA cells were excluded. Donors were healthy HIV-negative adults with no recently reported acute infections or vaccinations. All donors were Caucasian adults living in Nashville, Tennessee, USA. After blood collection by leukapheresis, PBMCs were isolated using Ficoll-Histopaque density gradient centrifugation and then cryopreserved in the vapor phase of liquid nitrogen. Analytical flow cytometry was used to check the purity and quantity of each magnetically sorted T cell population. From each sorted fraction, genomic DNA was isolated and quantified by UV absorbance on a Nanodrop 2000c. Using the deep immunoSEQ assay, TCR CDR3 regions were amplified from genomic DNA by multiplex PCR. Extracted genomic DNA from each cell subset was distributed evenly across all wells of several immunoSEQ 96-well plates, and each plate was treated as a replicate. Each replicate PCR for sorted subsets received about 200 ng genomic DNA, equal to roughly 30,000 T cell genomes. Purified libraries were measured with a Qubit 3.0 fluorometer, size-checked on a Bioanalyzer 2100, and measured again with the KAPA Library Quantification kit. Every immunoSEQ 96-well plate was sequenced on a separate single-read 150-cycle Illumina NextSeq 550 flow cell. The authors' analysis ran thus. The immunoSEQ output contained only junctional sequences without quality scores, so filtering could not match that applied to full-length reads. To assign V/J genes and CDR3, sequences were annotated using PyIR, a Python wrapper for IgBLAST v1.9, with IMGT germline references. Reads were removed for weak V/J assignments (E-value above 1e-6), missing CDR3, stop codons, out-of-frame junctions, or ambiguous translated residues. V3J clonotypes were defined by identical inferred V gene, J gene, and CDR3 amino acid sequence. Percentage overlap between repertoires was calculated by dividing the number of shared unique clonotypes by the size of the smaller repertoire. Repertoire richness was assessed with RTK rarefaction, the Chao1 estimator, and Recon v2.1 estimates of unobserved clonotypes. OLGA was used to compute generation probabilities for all TCRbeta clonotypes that the gDNA method yielded from four donors. Drawn from immuneACCESS, this table holds only the in-frame rearrangements with V and J called that TCRdb kept. Clones are partly lost; checked studies trace under half to an unresolved V gene and leave the rest unexplained. The DNA gave D and trimming, while V, J and clone size come from that table. The sample includes over 2,000,000 clones, with about 93% observed a single time. The ten largest clonotypes hold approximately 1.7% of the sample.

This receptor was identified in a man aged 18 to 29 in good health. Some clones in this sample may be carry-over from other donors' samples. What was sequenced was naive CD8+ T cells from PBMCs. The sample's cell subset or site, from its label and the paper: CD45RA+CCR7+.

CDR3 protein: CASSIGTPSYEQYF. The DNA sequence reads TGTGCCAGCAGCATCGGGACACCCTCCTACGAGCAGTACTTC. This receptor chain uses TRBV9 and TRBJ2-7; a tentative D call is TRBD1 (6 bases match). Sequences SGDLS (CDR1) and YYNGEE (CDR2) are obtained from the germline V gene. From cysteine to phenylalanine, the CDR3 is 14 amino acids long. This entry keeps only the CDR3 DNA: 42 bases, framed from base 1. Deletion took 4 bases off V and 0 bases off J, with a span of 11 bases between the germline ends.